This T cell receptor (beta chain) stems from a study of Graves' ophthalmopathy and Graves' hyperthyroidism. This clonotype was seen repeatedly, ten times or more. The antigen remains undetermined. The authors amplified TCR beta CDR3 regions from RNA transcripts. An initial RT-PCR round employing HTBI primers preceded a second-round multiplex PCR. Each CDR3 protein gets one entry after TCRdb re-called the multiplex PCR reads with MiXCR. The sample lists about 420,000 distinct CDR3 sequences, over 20% seen once, with around 3.2% in the top ten. With 3 bases clipped from V and 9 bases from J, the junction kept 16 bases outside the gene matches. This CDR3 is built from 17 residues. Germline V lookup: CDR1 SNHLY, CDR2 FYNNEI. Researchers classed hyperthyroidism as stable given no ophthalmopathy within 18 months of follow-up. Overall study results and limits: Ophthalmopathy cases were distinguished from stable hyperthyroidism by a 13-signature model, reaching about 85% sensitivity and over 80% specificity. Clonotypes were expanded in thyroid at above 0.001 frequency, and most also appeared in blood. With a specificity of 72.22% and a sensitivity of around 70%, the model predicted ophthalmopathy progression.

Material for sequencing was peripheral blood. The chain carries TRBV2 and TRBJ2-5, with 10 bases matching TRBD2. The source is a woman between 18 and 30 years old with stable Graves' hyperthyroidism. The CDR3 coding sequence is TGTGCCAGCAGTGATGTAGGCCTAGCGGGAGCGCTTTGGGCCCAGTACTTC. Protein: CASSDVGLAGALWAQYF.